This T cell receptor (beta chain) was observed in a study of blood T cell repertoires in COVID-19. The data were produced by immunoSEQ multiplex PCR, yet TCRdb's version contains in-frame clones alone and is incomplete. Here the sample spans a few hundred thousand clones, roughly 85% being singletons. Germline assignment: CDR1 ENHRY and CDR2 SYGVKD. Trimming left V 0 bases short and J 9 bases short, with 18 bases between. The CDR3 contains 16 residues. What was sequenced was peripheral blood. The V and J genes are TRBV10-3 and TRBJ2-1; a weak D match, TRBD2 (6 bases). The sequence came from a woman in her sixties or seventies with acute or convalescent COVID-19. The CDR3 region is CAISESGGRRAGEQFF. In DNA form, the CDR3 reads TGTGCCATCAGTGAGTCGGGAGGCAGGCGGGCTGGTGAGCAGTTCTTC.